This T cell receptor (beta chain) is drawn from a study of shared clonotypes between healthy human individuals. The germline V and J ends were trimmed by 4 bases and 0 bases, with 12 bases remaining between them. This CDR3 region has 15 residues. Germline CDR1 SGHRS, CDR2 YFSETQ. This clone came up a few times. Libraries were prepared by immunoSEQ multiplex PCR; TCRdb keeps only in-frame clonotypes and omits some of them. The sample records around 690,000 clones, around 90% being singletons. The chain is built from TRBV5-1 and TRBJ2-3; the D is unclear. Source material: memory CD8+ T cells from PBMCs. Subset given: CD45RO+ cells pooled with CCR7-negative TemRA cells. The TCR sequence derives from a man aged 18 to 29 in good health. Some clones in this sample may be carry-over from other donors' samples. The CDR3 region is CASSRRQDSTDTQYF. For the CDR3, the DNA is TGCGCCAGCAGCCGGCGCCAGGACAGCACAGATACGCAGTATTTT.